The rows below give T cell receptor beta chains drawn from one sample of a study of response to subunit inactivated influenza vaccine. TCRdb ran MiXCR on the RT-PCR reads and lists one entry per CDR3 protein. The top ten hold around 10% of the sample, which has about 650,000 distinct CDR3 sequences, around 16% seen once. Here the sequenced sample was PBMCs from blood, taken 11 to 12 days after vaccination. These receptors came from a man aged 50 or older who received an inactivated influenza vaccine. CDR3s include the opening cysteine and the closing phenylalanine or tryptophan. D genes are given only for firm matches. Size tells how often a clone was seen (once, few, many) or the class of an expanded clone, and some rows leave it out.

NA	TRBD1	TRBV20-1	TRBJ2-7	TGCAGTGCTAGAATCCCAGGGGGCCTTTACGAGCAGTACTTC	CSARIPGGLYEQYF
few	NA	TRBV2	TRBJ2-5	TGTGCCAGCAGTGAAGCCCCAGGGACCCAGTACTTC	CASSEAPGTQYF
NA	NA	TRBV24-1	TRBJ2-2	TGTGCCACCAGTGATTTTGGACCTGGTCGCACCGGGGAGCTGTTTTTT	CATSDFGPGRTGELFF
many	NA	TRBV7-2	TRBJ2-2	TGTGCCAGCAGCTTAGCATTTTCGGCCGGGGAGCTGTTTTTT	CASSLAFSAGELFF
many	NA	TRBV7-2	TRBJ2-2	TGTGCCAGCAGCTTAACAATGGGCAGCCGAGCGTGGGAGCTGTTTTTT	CASSLTMGSRAWELFF
few	NA	TRBV2	TRBJ1-6	TGTGCCAGCAGTGTGGTCAGTACCCTCCACTTT	CASSVVSTLHF
NA	TRBD1	TRBV5-1	TRBJ1-5	TGCGCCAGCAGCAACGGACAGGGTGATTTCCAGCCCCAGCATTTT	CASSNGQGDFQPQHF
NA	TRBD2	TRBV12-3/TRBV12-4	TRBJ2-5	TGTGCCAGCAGTGATAGCGGGACGGAGACCCAGTACTTC	CASSDSGTETQYF
NA	NA	TRBV4-3	TRBJ2-7	TGCGCCAGCAGCCACGGCCGGGGTTCCTACGAGCAGTACTTC	CASSHGRGSYEQYF
NA	NA	TRBV27	TRBJ2-2	TGTGCCAGCAGTCTAGTTCGGGGAACCGGGGAGCTGTTTTTT	CASSLVRGTGELFF
NA	TRBD2	TRBV12-3/TRBV12-4	TRBJ2-7	TGTGCCAGCAGCCAGATGGCTAGCGGGAGTGTCTCCTACGAGCAGTACTTC	CASSQMASGSVSYEQYF
NA	TRBD1	TRBV18	TRBJ2-1	TGTGCCAGCTCACCACAGACAGGGGGCTGGGATGAGCAGTTCTTC	CASSPQTGGWDEQFF
NA	TRBD1	TRBV7-2	TRBJ1-6	TGTGCCAGCTGCGAGAGGGGGCCCTATAATTCACCCCTCCACTTT	CASCERGPYNSPLHF
NA	NA	TRBV4-2	TRBJ1-5	TGTGCCAGCAGCCAAGGCCCGGGGGGCAATCAGCCCCAGCATTTT	CASSQGPGGNQPQHF
NA	TRBD2	TRBV12-3/TRBV12-4	TRBJ2-1	TGTGCCAGCACCCTCGGACTAGCGGGAGGGGTTGAGCAGTTCTTC	CASTLGLAGGVEQFF
few	NA	TRBV20-1	TRBJ2-1	TGCAGTGCTAGAGATCCGAGTAGTGAGCAGTTCTTC	CSARDPSSEQFF
many	NA	TRBV12-3/TRBV12-4	TRBJ2-2	TGTGCCAGCAGTCGTTCCACCGGGGAGCTGTTTTTT	CASSRSTGELFF
many	NA	TRBV6-6	TRBJ2-7	TGTGCCAGCAGTTACGCTCTGAGCGAGCAGTACTTC	CASSYALSEQYF
few	TRBD1	TRBV4-2	TRBJ2-1	TGTGCCAGCAGCCAAGAAGGGGACAGCTACGATGAGCAGTTCTTC	CASSQEGDSYDEQFF
once	TRBD1	TRBV15	TRBJ1-2	TGTGCCACCGCCGGACAGGGTGCCGGCTATGGCTACACCTTC	CATAGQGAGYGYTF
NA	NA	TRBV3-1	TRBJ2-7	TGTGCCAGCAGCCAAGAGGTCAGCTCCTACGAGCAGTACTTC	CASSQEVSSYEQYF
NA	NA	TRBV25-1	TRBJ1-1	TGTGCCAGCAGTGAAGGGTGGGGGGCGCGGACTGAAGCTTTCTTT	CASSEGWGARTEAFF
few	TRBD1	TRBV7-9	TRBJ1-3	TGTGCCAGCAGCTTTCGGACAGGGAGGTCAGGAAACACCATATATTTT	CASSFRTGRSGNTIYF